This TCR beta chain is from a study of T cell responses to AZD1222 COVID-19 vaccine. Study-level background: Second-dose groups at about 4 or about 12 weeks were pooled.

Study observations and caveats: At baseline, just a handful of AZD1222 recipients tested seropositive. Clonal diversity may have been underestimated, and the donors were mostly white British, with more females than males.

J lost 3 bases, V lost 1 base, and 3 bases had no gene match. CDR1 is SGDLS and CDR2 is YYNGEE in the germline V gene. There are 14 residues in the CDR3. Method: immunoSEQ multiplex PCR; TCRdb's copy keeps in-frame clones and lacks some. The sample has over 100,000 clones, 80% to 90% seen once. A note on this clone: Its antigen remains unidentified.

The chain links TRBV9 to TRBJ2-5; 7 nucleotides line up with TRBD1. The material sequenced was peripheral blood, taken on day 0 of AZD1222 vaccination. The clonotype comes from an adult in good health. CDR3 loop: CASSVSGQEETQYF. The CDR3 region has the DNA TGTGCCAGCAGCGTAAGCGGACAGGAAGAGACCCAGTACTTC. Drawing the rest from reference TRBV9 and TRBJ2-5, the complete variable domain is DSGVTQTPKHLITATGQRVTLRCSPRSGDLSVYWYQQSLDQGLQFLIQYYNGEERAKGNILERFSAQQFPDLHSELNLSSLELGDSALYFCASSVSGQEETQYFGPGTRLLVL.